The 26 T cell receptor beta chains below all came from one sample that was sequenced in a study of T-cell reconstitution after alpha-beta-depleted transplantation in children. During its preparation, the TCRbeta library received unique molecular identifiers. TCRdb recomputed calls from the PCR reads with MiXCR, one row per CDR3 protein. This repertoire shows approximately 980,000 distinct CDR3 sequences, 25% to 35% found once; its top ten account for under 30%. The source was PBMCs, mostly from graft donor cells, collected 360 days after TCRalphabeta/CD19-depleted stem cell transplant. These receptors all come from a boy younger than two who had a stem cell transplant for SCID, so the T cells may come from the graft donor.

The CDR3 bases are TGTGCCAGCAGCTTAGCAGGGGTGTGGTACAATGAGCAGTTCTTC. Translated: CASSLAGVWYNEQFF. The chain uses TRBV7-2 and TRBJ2-1, with TRBD1 as a possible D gene (5 bases). CDR1 and CDR2 from the germline V gene are SGHTA and FQGNSA. V was trimmed by 0 bases and J by 4 bases, leaving 10 bases between them. This CDR3 comprises 15 residues.

The genes are TRBV28 and TRBJ2-7; D unclear. The CDR3 totals 13 residues. Germline V gene sequence: CDR1 MDHEN, CDR2 SYDVKM. V shed 5 bases and J shed 3 bases, with 11 bases lying between them. CDR3 in DNA: TGTGCCAGCAGTCCATTTGGGGTCTACGAGCAGTACTTC. Translated: CASSPFGVYEQYF.

CDR3 loop: CASSRQGLEQYF. In DNA form, the CDR3 reads TGTGCCAGCTCACGTCAGGGGCTCGAGCAGTACTTC. This sequence joins TRBV18 and TRBJ2-7; TRBD1 is a possible D gene (6 bases). This CDR3 is 12 amino acids long. Between the trimmed V and J ends, which lost 4 bases and 6 bases, there was a span of 10 bases. Germline-derived CDR1 and CDR2 are KGHSH and LQKENI.

This clonotype was detected a few times. The V gene is TRBV20-1, the J gene TRBJ1-5; D not certain. Germline lookup yields CDR1 DFQATT and CDR2 SNEGSKA (reference sequence). CDR3 length: 15 residues. V was clipped by 0 bases and J by 0 bases, with 9 bases between them. The CDR3 reads CSAREQIYSNQPQHF. CDR3 DNA sequence: TGCAGTGCTAGAGAGCAGATCTATAGCAATCAGCCCCAGCATTTT.

The chain has TRBV4-3 and TRBJ2-2; D unclear. V gave up 1 base and J gave up 6 bases, with 9 bases separating them. Germline lookup yields CDR1 LGHNA and CDR2 YSLEER. The CDR3 is 14 amino acids. Here the CDR3 DNA reads TGCGCCAGCAGCCAAGGCTATGCATCCGGGGAGCTGTTTTTT. This codes for CASSQGYASGELFF.

In its sample, this clonotype was seen a few times. V is TRBV11-2 and J is TRBJ1-1, with TRBD1 identical over 7 bases. The CDR3 is 14 residues long. V lost 5 bases to trimming and J lost 3 bases; unmatched junction nucleotides: 6. Looked up from germline, CDR1 is SGHAT and CDR2 is FQNNGV. CDR3 nucleotides: TGTGCCAGCAGCAGTCCGACAGGGCACACTGAAGCTTTCTTT. This sequence encodes CASSSPTGHTEAFF.

This clonotype was counted only a few times. The chain combines TRBV12-5 with TRBJ1-1; D gene uncertain. V was clipped by 3 bases and J by 5 bases, with 10 bases between them. This CDR3 contains 13 residues. The germline gives CDR1 LGHNT, CDR2 FRNRAP. CDR3 in DNA: TGTGCTAGTGGTTTCTCGATGCTAACTGAAGCTTTCTTT. This sequence encodes CASGFSMLTEAFF.

The chain has TRBV28 and TRBJ2-7, with D possibly TRBD2 on 6 matching bases. Germline lookup yields CDR1 MDHEN and CDR2 SYDVKM. With 4 bases removed from V and 3 bases from J, the gap between germline ends came to 16 bases. The CDR3 runs to 15 residues. The CDR3: CASSYTREVGYEQYF. DNA of the CDR3: TGTGCCAGCAGTTACACCAGGGAGGTCGGCTACGAGCAGTACTTC.

The rearrangement joins TRBV10-3 to TRBJ1-5; no clear D gene. CDR3 length: 15 amino acids. Trimming removed 3 bases at V and 2 bases at J, with 11 bases between. Germline loops: CDR1 ENHRY, CDR2 SYGVKD. CDR3 sequence: CAISETLAGNQPQHF. The CDR3 DNA reads as TGTGCCATCAGTGAAACATTAGCGGGCAATCAGCCCCAGCATTTT.

The chain has TRBV7-3 and TRBJ2-6; D gene unclear. The CDR3 totals 16 residues. Germline values: CDR1 SGHTA, CDR2 FQGTGA. V was shortened by 1 base and J by 4 bases, with 11 bases between the two germline ends. This chain's CDR3 is CASSLNGGLGANVLTF. DNA of the CDR3: TGTGCCAGCAGCTTAAATGGTGGTTTAGGGGCCAACGTCCTGACTTTC.

This chain uses TRBV6-2 or TRBV6-3 with TRBJ2-1, with 12 positions matching TRBD2. Looked up from germline, CDR1 is MNHEY and CDR2 is SVGEGT. V lost 2 bases and J lost 6; bases outside the gene matches: 8. The CDR3 is made up of 17 amino acids. This CDR3 is CASSYELLAGGSNEQFF. The CDR3 DNA is TGTGCCAGCAGTTACGAATTACTAGCGGGGGGATCCAATGAGCAGTTCTTC.

This chain connects TRBV5-1 to TRBJ1-2; D might be TRBD1 (5 bases). The V end was cut by 3 bases, the J end by 0 bases, with 15 bases between. The germline gives CDR1 SGHRS, CDR2 YFSETQ. The CDR3 totals 16 residues. CDR3 coding DNA: TGCGCCAGCAGCTCAACGAAGGGGACTACTAACTATGGCTACACCTTC. Protein product: CASSSTKGTTNYGYTF. Filled out from reference TRBV5-1 and TRBJ1-2, the complete variable domain reads KAGVTQTPRYLIKTRGQQVTLSCSPISGHRSVSWYQQTPGQGLQFLFEYFSETQRNKGNFPGRFSGRQFSNSRSEMNVSTLELGDSALYLCASSSTKGTTNYGYTFGSGTRLTVV.

In its sample, this clonotype was seen many times. The chain is built from TRBV18 and TRBJ2-3; 8 bases map to TRBD2. This CDR3 has 15 amino acids. V shed 6 bases and J 4 bases; nucleotides not matched to a gene: 9. Germline V gives CDR1 KGHSH, CDR2 LQKENI. The CDR3 DNA follows: TGTGCCAGCTCCCCCCCGGGGGGGTCCGCAGATACGCAGTATTTT. The encoded protein is CASSPPGGSADTQYF.

V usage is TRBV5-1 and J usage is TRBJ2-1, with 10 bases identical to TRBD1. The CDR3 length is 17 residues. Germline assignment: CDR1 SGHRS and CDR2 YFSETQ. Unmatched junction bases numbered 6, after V lost 0 bases and J lost 3 bases. CDR3 sequence: CASSLGGQGWVYNEQFF. CDR3 sequence (DNA): TGCGCCAGCAGCTTGGGGGGACAGGGGTGGGTCTACAATGAGCAGTTCTTC.

This clonotype was picked up a small number of times. The CDR3: CSTQGQGNEQFF. CDR3 nucleotide sequence: TGCAGCACCCAGGGACAGGGTAATGAGCAGTTCTTC. V gene TRBV29-1 combines with J gene TRBJ2-1; 9 positions match TRBD1. The CDR3 contains 12 residues. V lost 8 bases, J lost 7 bases, and 6 bases stayed unmatched. The germline V gene has CDR1 SQVTM and CDR2 ANQGSEA.

This clonotype appeared a few times. The chain has TRBV12-3 or TRBV12-4 and TRBJ1-1, with D tentatively TRBD1 (5 bases). The CDR3 runs to 13 residues. V was pared by 3 bases and J by 11 bases, with 16 bases between. The CDR3 protein is CASSLRVGERAFF. As DNA, the CDR3 is TGTGCCAGCAGTTTGAGGGTAGGGGAAAGGGCTTTCTTT.

This clonotype was seen at least ten times. The J gene is TRBJ2-2, the V gene TRBV28; 8 bases fit TRBD2. CDR1 and CDR2 from the germline V gene are MDHEN and SYDVKM. The CDR3 length is 19 residues. V lost 2 bases to trimming and J lost 2 bases; unmatched junction nucleotides: 13. CDR3 nucleotides: TGTGCCAGCAGTTTACCCACGGGGGGGCGGACGCCCAACACCGGGGAGCTGTTTTTT. Its translation: CASSLPTGGRTPNTGELFF.

This clonotype appeared a few times. The J gene is TRBJ2-5, the V gene TRBV11-1; D is uncertain. CDR1 is SGHAT and CDR2 is FQDESV in the germline V gene (reference sequence). The CDR3 consists of 14 residues. Between the trimmed V and J ends, which lost 2 bases and 2 bases, there was a span of 9 bases. CDR3: CASSLTYSQETQYF. The CDR3 DNA is TGTGCCAGCAGCTTAACCTATTCTCAAGAGACCCAGTACTTC.

Ten or more counts support this clonotype. The V call is TRBV6-1, the J call TRBJ2-3; 9 nucleotides agree with TRBD2. From germline, CDR1 is MNHNS and CDR2 SASEGT. V lost 7 bases to trimming and J lost 1 base; unmatched junction nucleotides: 3. The CDR3 is 14 amino acids. The CDR3 here is CASTKRGGTDTQYF. CDR3 DNA sequence: TGTGCCAGCACGAAGCGGGGGGGCACAGATACGCAGTATTTT.

This sequence joins TRBV10-3 and TRBJ1-2, with D possibly TRBD1 on 6 matching bases. Trimming took off 5 bases at V and 4 bases at J, with 11 bases between the two ends. This CDR3 has 13 amino acids. Germline CDR1 ENHRY, CDR2 SYGVKD. The DNA for the CDR3 is TGTGCCATCAGTTGGGGGGCTGGCTATGGCTACACCTTC. Its protein is CAISWGAGYGYTF.

For this clonotype: This may stem from a read error, because a much larger clone lies one nucleotide away. The chain recombines TRBV24-1 with TRBJ2-5; TRBD1 might be the D (6 bases). Trimming left V 5 bases short and J 4 bases short, with 10 bases between. CDR3 length: 13 residues. Germline CDR1 reads KGHDR; CDR2 reads SFDVKD. CDR3 in amino acids: CATSGVRGETQYF. The CDR3 bases are TGTGCCACCAGTGGCGTCAGGGGAGAGACCCAGTACTTC.

V gene TRBV5-1 combines with J gene TRBJ1-1; 7 nucleotides align to TRBD1. V lost 1 base and J lost 8; bases outside the gene matches: 11. The CDR3 contains 15 residues. CDR1 is SGHRS, CDR2 YFSETQ, per germline. The CDR3 bases are TGCGCCAGCAGCTTGACGGACAGGTCCACGAGCGAAGCTTTCTTT. It translates to CASSLTDRSTSEAFF.

This clonotype was detected a few times. V is TRBV3-1 and J is TRBJ2-7, with unresolved D. The CDR3 contains 14 residues. V was shortened by 4 bases and J by 2 bases, with 12 bases between the two germline ends. The germline CDR1 and CDR2 sequences are LGHDT and YNNKEL (reference sequence). CDR3 sequence (DNA): TGTGCCAGCAGCCGGTCAGCAGACGCCTACGAGCAGTACTTC. Translating it yields CASSRSADAYEQYF.

The V call is TRBV20-1, the J call TRBJ2-7, with 7 bases that match TRBD1. This CDR3 spans 13 amino acids. In germline, CDR1 is DFQATT, CDR2 SNEGSKA (reference sequence). V lost 6 bases to trimming and J lost 6 bases; unmatched junction nucleotides: 11. The CDR3 here is CSALGGWLSEQYF. For the CDR3, the DNA is TGCAGTGCCCTAGGGGGCTGGCTCTCCGAGCAGTACTTC.

Ten or more counts support this clonotype. The chain has TRBV5-1 and TRBJ2-7; perhaps TRBD1 as D (5 bases). CDR1 SGHRS and CDR2 YFSETQ come from the germline V gene. V lost 2 bases to trimming and J lost 0 bases, with 9 bases between them. The CDR3 runs 14 residues. This CDR3 is CASSFPTDSYEQYF. CDR3 nucleotide sequence: TGCGCCAGCAGCTTCCCGACAGACTCCTACGAGCAGTACTTC.

This clonotype was seen a handful of times. Because the CDR3's place on the DNA is in doubt, the DNA is left out and the CDR3 is given as listed by TCRdb. The chain employs TRBV6-5 and TRBJ1-5; TRBD1 was called by the table and not checked on the DNA. The CDR3 spans 15 residues, counting both ends. The germline gives CDR1 MNHEY, CDR2 SVGAGI. CDR3: CASSTSGQSNQPQHF.